A single sample gave rise to the 19 T cell receptor beta chains below, sequenced in a study of T cell clonality in common variable immunodeficiency. The table came from immunoSEQ multiplex PCR; TCRdb's copy has only in-frame clones and leaves some out. The sample offers approximately 20,000 clones and no singletons, the top ten holding under 3%. These TCRs are of unknown antigen specificity. Study results and caveats: In common variable immunodeficiency, TCR beta chains reportedly carried fewer deletions and N-nucleotide insertions.

Sequenced input: peripheral blood mononuclear cells. These receptors all come from a human donor with common variable immunodeficiency.

This clone was recorded at least ten times. The read stops 3 residues short of the end of the CDR3; the missing end is completed from the germline J gene. The J gene is TRBJ1-1, the V gene TRBV30; D might be TRBD1 (6 bases). V lost 6 bases, J lost 3 bases, and 17 bases lay in between. The CDR3 has 14 amino acids. Germline V CDR1 and CDR2: GTSNPN, SVGIG (reference sequence). The covered CDR3 bases are TGTGCCTGCATCCCCGGGACATATGACACTGAA. The encoded protein is CACIPGTYDTE. From start to end, the CDR3 is CACIPGTYDTEAFF.

This clone was counted a few times. The CDR3 extends 3 residues past the end of the read, so its final part is completed from the germline J gene. V and J are TRBV19 and TRBJ2-1; TRBD2 aligns across 9 bases. The CDR3 runs 16 residues. V was pared by 7 bases and J by 0 bases, with 7 bases of the junction left unmatched. Germline-derived CDR1 and CDR2 are LNHDA and SQIVND (reference sequence). The covered CDR3 bases are TGTGCCAGTACCCTGGCGGGGGGGAGCTCCTACAATGAG. Its protein is CASTLAGGSSYNE. The entire CDR3 protein reads CASTLAGGSSYNEQFF.

This clone was counted at least ten times. The read terminates 3 residues before the CDR3 end, so the remaining end is supplied by the germline J gene. The V gene is TRBV2, the J gene TRBJ2-3, with 8 bases identical to TRBD2. V shed 5 bases, J shed 2 bases, and the junction held 3 bases outside the gene matches. The CDR3 sequence is 14 residues long. Germline loops: CDR1 SNHLY, CDR2 FYNNEI. The sequenced CDR3 bases are TGTGCCAGCAGTCCGGGGGGGGACACAGATACG. The encoded protein is CASSPGGDTDT. The full CDR3 reads CASSPGGDTDTQYF.

By sample fraction, this clone is medium-sized. The CDR3 spells CACSRGLGEQFF. CDR3 DNA, as far as it was read: TGTGCCTGTAGCAGGGGGTTGGGTGAG. The chain couples TRBV30 to TRBJ2-1, with 7 bases fitting TRBD1. The read terminates 3 residues before the CDR3 end, so the remaining end is supplied by the germline J gene. V shed 6 bases, J shed 9 bases, and the junction held 8 bases outside the gene matches. Germline CDR1 is GTSNPN and CDR2 is SVGIG (reference sequence). The CDR3 is 12 residues long.

This clone was seen ten or more times. The CDR3 is cut off 3 residues early in the read; its end comes from the germline J gene. V usage is TRBV10-2 and J usage is TRBJ2-3; no definite D call. The CDR3 totals 15 residues. Germline lookup yields CDR1 WSHSY and CDR2 SAAADI. With 6 bases removed from V and 0 bases from J, the gap between germline ends came to 13 bases. The sequenced part of the CDR3 DNA is TGCGCCAGCAGGGTTCAAATTACTAGCACAGATACG. This gives the protein CASRVQITSTDT. The whole CDR3 sequence is CASRVQITSTDTQYF.

A word on this clone: The CDR3 end falls 3 residues outside the read, so it is completed with the germline J gene. The chain has TRBV7-6 and TRBJ2-7; 7 bases align to TRBD2. Germline V CDR1 and CDR2: SGHVS, FNYEAQ. The trim removed 7 bases at V and 6 bases at J, leaving 15 bases unmatched. This CDR3 is built from 15 residues. The CDR3 loop reads CASNPQWRRGSEQYF. CDR3 DNA, as far as it was read: TGTGCCAGCAATCCACAGTGGCGACGCGGGAGCGAG.

By sample share, this clone is medium-sized. With the read ending 3 residues before the CDR3 end, the germline J gene is used to fill in that end. This CDR3 is also generated by other DNA sequences in the sample. V and J are TRBV20-1 and TRBJ2-3; a possible D gene is TRBD1 (5 bases). Germline V gene data show CDR1 as DFQATT and CDR2 as SNEGSKA (reference sequence). V was pared by 0 bases and J by 3 bases, with 7 bases between. This CDR3 region has 13 residues. The sequenced CDR3 bases are TGCAGTGCTAGAGAGGCAGGGACAGATACG. This codes for CSAREAGTDT. The full CDR3 is CSAREAGTDTQYF.

This clone showed up many times. Read sequence stops 3 residues before the CDR3 end, and the germline J gene provides the missing end. The V and J genes are TRBV20-1 and TRBJ1-1; D is ambiguous. Germline V gene data show CDR1 as DFQATT and CDR2 as SNEGSKA (reference sequence). The length of the CDR3 is 14 residues. Trimming took off 6 bases at V and 0 bases at J, with 14 bases between the two ends. CDR3 DNA, as far as it was read: TGCAGTGCGCCCAATCCCGAGGTGAACACTGAA. Translated, it gives CSAPNPEVNTE. The complete CDR3 protein is CSAPNPEVNTEAFF.

This clone has a count of ten or more. The read ends 3 residues early relative to the CDR3; the germline J gene fills the gap. The chain is built from TRBV19 and TRBJ2-3; tentatively, D is TRBD2 (6 bases). This CDR3 region has 17 residues. Germline CDR1 reads LNHDA; CDR2 reads SQIVND (reference sequence). With 4 bases removed from V and 0 bases from J, the gap between germline ends came to 17 bases. Incomplete CDR3 DNA: TGTGCCAGTAGTAGGAAGTCGGCGGGGTCTAGCACAGATACG. The encoded protein is CASSRKSAGSSTDT. The whole CDR3 is CASSRKSAGSSTDTQYF.

A few counts support this clone. The CDR3 goes on 3 residues after the read ends, and that part is filled in from the germline J gene. The chain couples TRBV2 to TRBJ2-5; 9 bases agree with TRBD1. Germline CDR1 and CDR2: SNHLY and FYNNEI. The ends lost 6 bases at V and 3 bases at J; junction bases unmatched: 8. The CDR3 loop spans 15 amino acids. The CDR3 loop reads CASRGTGMREETQYF. CDR3 DNA (partial): TGTGCCAGCAGGGGGACAGGGATGAGGGAAGAGACC.

This clone was detected many times. The missing CDR3 end, 3 residues past where the read stops, is filled in from the germline J gene. The chain uses TRBV2 and TRBJ2-2; 15 bases match TRBD2. CDR3 length: 17 amino acids. The germline V gene encodes CDR1 SNHLY and CDR2 FYNNEI. J gave up 2 bases and V 6 bases, and 4 bases lay outside the gene matches. The CDR3 here is CASRGLAGGINTGELFF. Incomplete CDR3 DNA: TGTGCCAGCAGAGGACTAGCGGGAGGGATTAACACCGGGGAG. Drawing the rest from reference TRBV2 and TRBJ2-2, the complete variable domain is EPEVTQTPSHQVTQMGQEVILRCVPISNHLYFYWYRQILGQKVEFLVSFYNNEISEKSEIFDDQFSVERPDGSNFTLKIRSTKLEDSAMYFCASRGLAGGINTGELFFGEGSRLTVL.

The table lists this clone with many counts. The read ends 3 residues shy of where the CDR3 ends; the end is completed using the germline J gene. The chain is built from TRBV18 and TRBJ1-2; 7 nucleotides agree with TRBD1. V lost 3 bases and J lost 7; bases outside the gene matches: 2. The CDR3 runs 12 residues. CDR1 and CDR2 (germline): KGHSH, LQKENI. The CDR3 sequence: CASSPPGGGYTF. CDR3 DNA (partial): TGTGCCAGCTCACCCCCAGGGGGTGGC.

This clone is medium-sized by share. The read ends 3 residues before the CDR3 terminus; that terminus is restored from the germline J gene. This chain links TRBV5-5 with TRBJ2-7, with TRBD2 identical over 12 bases. The germline CDR1 and CDR2 sequences are SGHKS and YYEKEE (reference sequence). The CDR3 is 14 amino acids. The V and J ends lost 4 bases and 6 bases, in that order; junction bases with no gene match: 5. CDR3 protein: CASSRQLAGGEQYF. The CDR3 DNA, read in part, is TGTGCCAGCAGCCGTCAACTAGCGGGAGGCGAG.

In this sample, this clone turned up a few times. The DNA ends 3 residues before the CDR3 does, and the rest of the CDR3 is filled in from the germline J gene. The J gene is TRBJ2-7, the V gene TRBV30; 10 nucleotides align to TRBD2. With V trimmed by 7 bases and J by 5 bases, 17 bases remained unmatched. The germline gives CDR1 GTSNPN, CDR2 SVGIG (reference sequence). This CDR3 region has 16 residues. CDR3 DNA, as far as it was read: TGTGCCTACAAAAACGGTCCGGGACTAGCGTCCCACGAG. Translated, it gives CAYKNGPGLASHE. The entire CDR3 is CAYKNGPGLASHEQYF.

This clone was counted many times. The read is 3 residues too short to cover the CDR3 end, so that end is filled in from the germline J gene. J is TRBJ2-1 and V is TRBV4-1; TRBD1 might be the D (5 bases). Germline CDR1 MGHRA, CDR2 YSYEKL. This CDR3 comprises 14 residues. V was clipped by 0 bases and J by 7 bases, with 10 bases between them. The chain's CDR3 is CASSQDRAGNEQFF. The DNA read from the CDR3 is TGCGCCAGCAGCCAAGACAGGGCTGGTAATGAG.

This clone came up many times. The read terminates 3 residues ahead of where the CDR3 ends, so the germline J gene completes it. The rearrangement links TRBV20-1 to TRBJ1-1, with 9 positions matching TRBD1. This CDR3 is 15 amino acids long. J was trimmed by 3 bases and V by 3 bases; bases with no gene match: 8. Germline V gene lookup returns CDR1 DFQATT and CDR2 SNEGSKA (reference sequence). Partial CDR3 DNA: TGCAGTGCTAGGTCACAGGGGGCGTTGGACACTGAA. It yields the protein CSARSQGALDTE. The CDR3 reads in full as CSARSQGALDTEAFF.

With regard to this clone: The CDR3 end falls 3 residues outside the read, so it is completed with the germline J gene. V is TRBV11-3 and J is TRBJ2-1, with 12 bases fitting TRBD2. The CDR3 spans 15 residues. Germline V lookup: CDR1 SGHNT, CDR2 YENEEA. Trimming cost V 1 base and J 9 bases; bases outside gene matches: 4. The CDR3 sequence: CASSLAGLAGTEQFF. CDR3 bases read: TGTGCCAGCAGCTTAGCTGGACTAGCGGGAACTGAG.

In this sample, this clone turned up many times. The read falls 3 residues short of the CDR3 end, and the missing part is taken from the germline J gene. The chain links TRBV5-1 to TRBJ2-7; perhaps TRBD1 as D (6 bases). The CDR3 loop spans 15 amino acids. Germline CDR1 is SGHRS and CDR2 is YFSETQ. The V end was cut by 3 bases, the J end by 2 bases, with 15 bases between. The part of the CDR3 DNA that was read is TGCGCCAGCAGCTCGTCGGACAGATCGACCTACGAG. Translation gives CASSSSDRSTYE. The CDR3 in its entirety is CASSSSDRSTYEQYF.

This clone was seen at least ten times. The read falls 3 residues short of the CDR3 end, and the missing part is taken from the germline J gene. The chain recombines TRBV30 with TRBJ1-2; D is uncertain. This CDR3 comprises 12 residues. Trimming removed 3 bases at V and 7 bases at J, with 12 bases between. Germline-derived CDR1 and CDR2 are GTSNPN and SVGIG (reference sequence). CDR3 residues: CAWSVLPGGYTF. CDR3 DNA (partial): TGTGCCTGGAGCGTACTCCCCGGTGGC.